This T cell receptor (beta chain) was obtained from a study of blood T cells in healthy people across ages. Alongside a J-beta primer mix, a sample-barcoded 5' primer served in a second PCR lasting about 7 to 11 cycles. A single record per CDR3 protein comes from TCRdb applying MiXCR to the 5' RACE reads. The sample lists hundreds of thousands of distinct CDR3 sequences, 45% to 60% occurring once. The CDR3 contains 14 residues. Germline CDR1 is LGHNA and CDR2 is YNFKEQ. The donors, healthy Caucasians from Russia, were aged roughly 6 to 90. The chain couples TRBV4-2 to TRBJ2-7, with TRBD1 matching 7 bases. The J call could be wrong; TRBJ2-5 is a better fit for the DNA end. The TCR originated in an elderly woman in good health. Source material: blood. CDR3 coding DNA: TGTGCCAGCAGGGGAAGGGGGCGGGAAGAGACCCAGTACTTC. It specifies CASRGRGREETQYF.